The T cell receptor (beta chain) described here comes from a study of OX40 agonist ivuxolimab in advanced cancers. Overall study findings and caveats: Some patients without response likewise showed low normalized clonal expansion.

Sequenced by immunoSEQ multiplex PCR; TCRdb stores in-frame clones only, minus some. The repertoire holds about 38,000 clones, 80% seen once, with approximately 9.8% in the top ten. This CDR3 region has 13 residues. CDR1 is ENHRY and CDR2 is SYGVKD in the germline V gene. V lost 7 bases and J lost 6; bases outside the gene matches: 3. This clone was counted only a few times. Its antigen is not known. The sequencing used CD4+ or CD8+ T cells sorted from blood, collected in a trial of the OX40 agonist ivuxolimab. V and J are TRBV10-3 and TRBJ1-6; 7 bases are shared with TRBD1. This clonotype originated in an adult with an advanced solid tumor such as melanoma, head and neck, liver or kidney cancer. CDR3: CAIKGTVNSPLHF. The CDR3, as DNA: TGTGCCATCAAGGGGACAGTTAATTCACCCCTCCACTTT.